These 28 T cell receptor beta chains were sequenced from one sample in a study of CD8 T cells in ankylosing spondylitis. TCRdb itself ran the 5' RACE reads through MiXCR, one entry per CDR3 protein. The sample shows 200,000 or so distinct CDR3 sequences, 15% to 20% of them seen only once. Sample: blood, either unsorted or a sorted T cell fraction (not recorded which). Every receptor here comes from a male donor aged 10 to 35 with ankylosing spondylitis or in good health (not recorded which).

This sequence joins TRBV11-2 and TRBJ2-2; D perhaps matches TRBD1 (6 bases). CDR3 length equals 14 residues. Trimming removed 8 bases at V and 0 bases at J, with 10 bases between. The germline V gene has CDR1 SGHAT and CDR2 FQNNGV. CDR3 residues: CASHGQPNTGELFF. The CDR3 DNA is TGTGCCAGCCATGGACAGCCGAACACCGGGGAGCTGTTTTTT.

The genes are TRBV18 and TRBJ1-4; a weak D match, TRBD1 (6 bases). The V end lost 2 bases, the J end lost 7 bases, and 11 bases lay between the germline ends. The V gene's germline CDR1 is KGHSH and CDR2 LQKENI. The CDR3 length is 14 residues. The CDR3 DNA reads TGTGCCAGCTCACCATTCCCCAGGGGTGAAAAACTGTTTTTT. Protein product: CASSPFPRGEKLFF.

This clonotype was seen many times. This sequence joins TRBV20-1 and TRBJ2-7, with 7 nucleotides matching TRBD2. This CDR3 has 13 residues. Germline V gene data show CDR1 as DFQATT and CDR2 as SNEGSKA (reference sequence). J was trimmed by 4 bases and V by 5 bases; bases with no gene match: 8. CDR3 sequence reads: CSAHGTINYEQYF. DNA for the CDR3: TGCAGTGCTCACGGGACTATAAATTACGAGCAGTACTTC.

The sample holds many counts of this clonotype. The chain joins TRBV9 to TRBJ1-2; 8 bases agree with TRBD1. CDR1 is SGDLS, CDR2 YYNGEE, per germline. J gave up 4 bases and V 1 base, and 18 bases lay outside the gene matches. The CDR3 is 19 residues long. DNA for the CDR3: TGTGCCAGCAGCGTAAGAAGGGGGACAGGCCCTTACGCGACCTATGGCTACACCTTC. This sequence encodes CASSVRRGTGPYATYGYTF.

This clonotype was counted ten times or more. In DNA, the CDR3 is TGTGCCAGCAGCTTGGAAGCGAGGCCCTACAATGAGCAGTTCTTC. Residues: CASSLEARPYNEQFF. The J gene is TRBJ2-1, the V gene TRBV7-3; D is ambiguous. V was shortened by 3 bases and J by 2 bases, with 11 bases between the two germline ends. This CDR3 has 15 amino acids. Germline CDR1 reads SGHTA; CDR2 reads FQGTGA.

This clonotype has a count of ten or more. The chain joins TRBV11-3 to TRBJ1-1; no clear D gene. The CDR3 has 14 amino acids. V was trimmed by 0 bases and J by 3 bases, leaving 8 bases between them. The germline V gene encodes CDR1 SGHNT and CDR2 YENEEA. The CDR3 DNA is TGTGCCAGCAGCTTAGATGAGGCACACACTGAAGCTTTCTTT. Amino acid sequence: CASSLDEAHTEAFF.

This clonotype has only a few counts. The chain has TRBV19 and TRBJ2-1, with D possibly matching TRBD2 (5 bases). In germline, CDR1 is LNHDA, CDR2 SQIVND (reference sequence). V was pared by 7 bases and J by 1 base, with 14 bases between. The CDR3 is 15 residues long. Here the CDR3 DNA reads TGTGCCAGTACCCCAAGCGGACCGTCCTACAATGAGCAGTTCTTC. It translates to CASTPSGPSYNEQFF.

This clonotype was detected many times. V usage is TRBV29-1 and J usage is TRBJ1-2; D is uncertain. CDR3 size: 11 residues. The germline V gene has CDR1 SQVTM and CDR2 ANQGSEA. The ends were cut back, 4 bases at V and 7 bases at J, with 10 bases in the middle. The CDR3 bases are TGCAGCGTTGGAACAGAGGTTGGCTACACCTTC. Protein product: CSVGTEVGYTF. Using reference TRBV29-1 and TRBJ1-2 for the parts outside the CDR3, the full variable domain is SAVISQKPSRDICQRGTSLTIQCQVDSQVTMMFWYRQQPGQSLTLIATANQGSEATYESGFVIDKFPISRPNLTFSTLTVSNMSPEDSSIYLCSVGTEVGYTFGSGTRLTVV.

V and J are TRBV29-1 and TRBJ2-1; tentative D call: TRBD2 (6 bases). Trimming cost V 1 base and J 5 bases, with 18 bases left between them. This CDR3 is built from 16 residues. Germline V gene data show CDR1 as SQVTM and CDR2 as ANQGSEA. The CDR3 protein is CSVEGDVRRGHNEQFF. CDR3 bases: TGCAGCGTTGAAGGTGATGTTAGGCGGGGCCACAATGAGCAGTTCTTC.

This clonotype was seen ten or more times. This chain uses TRBV11-2 with TRBJ2-1, with D unclear. The V end was cut by 4 bases, the J end by 4 bases, with 5 bases between. This CDR3 contains 12 residues. Germline V lookup: CDR1 SGHAT, CDR2 FQNNGV. The CDR3 here is CASSSRYNEQFF. The CDR3 nucleotides read TGTGCCAGCAGCTCGAGATACAATGAGCAGTTCTTC.

The V call is TRBV2, the J call TRBJ2-7; 11 nucleotides line up with TRBD2. Germline V gene lookup returns CDR1 SNHLY and CDR2 FYNNEI. Germline trimming cut 9 bases from V and 5 bases from J; bases unmatched to any gene: 18. This CDR3 has 17 amino acids. The CDR3 region is CARNVMTGGTSGHEQYF. CDR3 nucleotide sequence: TGTGCCAGAAACGTGATGACAGGCGGGACTAGCGGCCACGAGCAGTACTTC.

This clonotype occurred many times. The chain recombines TRBV24-1 with TRBJ2-5; weak D call: TRBD1 (7 bases). The length of the CDR3 is 12 residues. Germline CDR1 is KGHDR and CDR2 is SFDVKD. V lost 9 bases to trimming and J lost 9 bases, with 16 bases between them. Here the CDR3 DNA reads TGTGCCACCGAGGACAGGAGGGGGCCCCAGTACTTC. Translation: CATEDRRGPQYF.

This clonotype was seen a handful of times. The chain is built from TRBV20-1 and TRBJ2-1; 7 nucleotides align to TRBD2. The CDR3 totals 15 residues. Germline CDR1 reads DFQATT; CDR2 reads SNEGSKA (reference sequence). After removal of 4 bases from V and 0 bases from J, the junction contained 6 bases not matched to a gene. CDR3: CSANGGSASYNEQFF. The CDR3 DNA follows: TGCAGTGCTAATGGCGGGAGTGCCTCCTACAATGAGCAGTTCTTC.

There are many counts of this clonotype. The chain uses TRBV19 and TRBJ1-1; no firm D call. CDR3 size: 12 residues. V shed 4 bases and J shed 9 bases, with 12 bases lying between them. CDR1 and CDR2 from the germline V gene are LNHDA and SQIVND (reference sequence). For the CDR3, the DNA is TGTGCCAGTAGTAGGTTCCAGTCTCAAGCTTTCTTT. Its translation: CASSRFQSQAFF.

This clonotype was counted ten times or more. The chain uses TRBV6-2 or TRBV6-3 and TRBJ2-7, with 11 bases aligning to TRBD2. Per the germline V gene, CDR1 is MNHEY and CDR2 is SVGEGT. This CDR3 region has 19 residues. V dropped 2 bases and J dropped 9; count of bases not matched to a gene: 21. The DNA for the CDR3 is TGTGCCAGCAGTTACCAGTTTGGGGCTAGCGGGAGGCCACCCCACCGGCAGTACTTC. This codes for CASSYQFGASGRPPHRQYF.

This clonotype was seen at least ten times. This sequence joins TRBV12-3 or TRBV12-4 and TRBJ2-6, with 7 nucleotides matching TRBD2. This CDR3 has 18 residues. The V gene end was trimmed by 3 bases and the J gene end by 0 bases; junction bases not matched to a gene: 8. CDR3 residues: CASSFAGAFFSGANVLTF. The CDR3 DNA is TGTGCCAGCAGTTTTGCGGGAGCGTTCTTCTCTGGGGCCAACGTCCTGACTTTC.

The chain has TRBV5-4 and TRBJ2-5; D is undetermined. Between the trimmed V and J ends, which lost 4 bases and 2 bases, there was a span of 15 bases. Germline CDR1 is SGHNT and CDR2 is YYREEE (reference sequence). This CDR3 has 15 amino acids. The CDR3 loop reads CASSKDGSQQETQYF. As DNA, the CDR3 is TGTGCCAGCAGCAAGGACGGGTCGCAACAAGAGACCCAGTACTTC.

This clonotype was counted a few times. This chain links TRBV28 with TRBJ1-2; D gene unclear. Germline V lookup: CDR1 MDHEN, CDR2 SYDVKM. Between the trimmed V and J ends, which lost 6 bases and 4 bases, there was a span of 9 bases. This CDR3 is 12 amino acids long. The CDR3 region is CASRAQSYGYTF. The CDR3 region has the DNA TGTGCCAGCAGAGCTCAGTCCTATGGCTACACCTTC.

The genes are TRBV6-4 and TRBJ2-3; the D is unclear. The CDR3 runs to 14 residues. The germline V gene encodes CDR1 MRHNA and CDR2 SNTAGT. The V gene lost 0 bases and the J gene lost 4 bases, with 8 bases spanning the gap. CDR3 region: CASSDSRFPDTQYF. The DNA of the CDR3 is TGTGCCAGCAGTGACTCGAGGTTCCCAGATACGCAGTATTTT.

This clonotype was observed many times. CDR3 nucleotide sequence: TGTGCCAGCAGCTTCCGCCCGGGACTAGCGGGAGTGGATCGGACCTACGAGCAGTACGTC. Translating it yields CASSFRPGLAGVDRTYEQYV. V is TRBV5-6 and J is TRBJ2-7; 14 bases line up with TRBD2. V gave up 2 bases and J gave up 2 bases; unmatched junction bases: 15. Germline CDR1 reads SGHDT; CDR2 reads YYEEEE. CDR3 length: 20 residues.

This clonotype has a single count. The chain links TRBV19 to TRBJ2-1, with 7 bases aligning to TRBD1. The CDR3 spans 15 residues. Germline assignment: CDR1 LNHDA and CDR2 SQIVND (reference sequence). V was pared by 6 bases and J by 4 bases, with 9 bases of the junction left unmatched. The DNA of the CDR3 is TGTGCCAGTAGCGTGGACCCGGGACAGTACAATGAGCAGTTCTTC. Translated: CASSVDPGQYNEQFF.

This clonotype turned up a few times. This sequence joins TRBV19 and TRBJ2-1, with 10 nucleotides matching TRBD2. V shed 3 bases, J shed 3 bases, and the junction held 2 bases outside the gene matches. The CDR3 runs to 15 residues. The germline V gene encodes CDR1 LNHDA and CDR2 SQIVND (reference sequence). CDR3 loop: CASSMGTSDYNEQFF. For the CDR3, the DNA is TGTGCCAGTAGTATGGGGACTAGCGACTACAATGAGCAGTTCTTC.

This clonotype showed up many times. The rearrangement uses TRBV11-2 and TRBJ2-3; TRBD2 agrees at 7 bases. Looked up from germline, CDR1 is SGHAT and CDR2 is FQNNGV. The length of the CDR3 is 18 residues. Trimming removed 5 bases from V and 4 bases from J; junction bases left unmatched: 18. The CDR3 sequence is CASSNREGRVGWADTQYF. The CDR3 region has the DNA TGTGCCAGCAGCAACCGAGAGGGGAGGGTCGGGTGGGCAGATACGCAGTATTTT.

This clonotype showed up just a few times. This rearrangement joins TRBV24-1 to TRBJ2-1; D might be TRBD1 or TRBD2, each matching 6 bases. Trimming took 4 bases from V and 8 from J, leaving 20 bases between them. This CDR3 has 16 residues. Germline CDR1 and CDR2: KGHDR and SFDVKD. CDR3 loop: CATSEWGATEVDEQFF. The DNA of the CDR3 is TGTGCCACCAGTGAATGGGGGGCTACCGAGGTGGATGAGCAGTTCTTC.

This clonotype was detected a few times. V and J are TRBV5-1 and TRBJ1-1; tentative D call: TRBD1 (6 bases). The V end was cut by 0 bases, the J end by 1 base, with 22 bases between. Germline V lookup: CDR1 SGHRS, CDR2 YFSETQ. This CDR3 is 19 amino acids long. The CDR3 sequence: CASSLGVAGASVSNTEAFF. For the CDR3, the DNA is TGCGCCAGCAGCTTGGGGGTAGCAGGGGCGTCGGTATCGAACACTGAAGCTTTCTTT.

This clonotype occurred many times. The CDR3 nucleotides are TGCAGTGCTCTGATGACTAGCGGGAGGGCGCATGAGCAGTTCTTC. Protein sequence: CSALMTSGRAHEQFF. This chain connects TRBV20-1 to TRBJ2-1, with 14 bases aligning to TRBD2. In germline, CDR1 is DFQATT, CDR2 SNEGSKA (reference sequence). The CDR3 is 15 amino acids. V lost 5 bases and J lost 8; bases outside the gene matches: 8.

At least ten counts were recorded for this clonotype. V usage is TRBV9 and J usage is TRBJ2-2; D unclear. Trimming removed 0 bases from V and 0 bases from J, with 9 bases in between. Germline CDR1 and CDR2: SGDLS and YYNGEE. The CDR3 sequence is 16 residues long. The CDR3 here is CASSVAGVANTGELFF. The CDR3 DNA reads TGTGCCAGCAGCGTAGCTGGGGTGGCGAACACCGGGGAGCTGTTTTTT.

This clonotype has a count of ten or more. This rearrangement joins TRBV11-2 to TRBJ2-3, with D possibly TRBD1 on 6 matching bases. CDR3 length: 15 residues. The V and J ends lost 3 bases and 4 bases respectively, with 14 bases between them. Germline V CDR1 and CDR2: SGHAT, FQNNGV. CDR3 amino acids: CASSFGQPGPDTQYF. The CDR3 DNA sequence: TGTGCCAGCAGCTTTGGACAGCCCGGGCCAGATACGCAGTATTTT.